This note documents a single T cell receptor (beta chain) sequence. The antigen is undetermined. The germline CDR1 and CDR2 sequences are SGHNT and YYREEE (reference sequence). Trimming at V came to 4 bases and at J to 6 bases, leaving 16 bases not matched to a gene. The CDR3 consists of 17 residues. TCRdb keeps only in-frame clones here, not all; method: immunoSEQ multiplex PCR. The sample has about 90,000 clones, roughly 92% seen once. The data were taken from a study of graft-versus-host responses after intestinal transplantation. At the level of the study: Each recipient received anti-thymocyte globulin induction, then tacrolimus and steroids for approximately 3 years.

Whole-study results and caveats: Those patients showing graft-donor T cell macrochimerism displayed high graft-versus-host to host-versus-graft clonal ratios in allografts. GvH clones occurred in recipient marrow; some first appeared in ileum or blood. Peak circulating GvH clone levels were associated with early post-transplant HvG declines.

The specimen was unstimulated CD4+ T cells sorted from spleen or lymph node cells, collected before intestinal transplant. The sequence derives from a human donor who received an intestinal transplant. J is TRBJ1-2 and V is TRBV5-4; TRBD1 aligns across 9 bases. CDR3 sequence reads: CASSPPGQGPGVDGYTF. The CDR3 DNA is TGTGCCAGCAGCCCCCCTGGACAGGGGCCTGGAGTTGATGGCTACACCTTC.